The subject of this entry is one T cell receptor beta chain. Its antigen remains unidentified. Then a second PCR, running about 7 to 11 cycles, was carried out with a sample-barcoded 5' primer and a J-beta primer mix. Each CDR3 protein gets one entry after TCRdb re-called the 5' RACE reads with MiXCR. Here the sample spans 500,000 to 700,000 distinct CDR3 sequences, 25% to 35% being singletons. The CDR3 contains 15 residues. V was clipped by 5 bases and J by 5 bases, with 18 bases between them. The germline V gene encodes CDR1 LNHDA and CDR2 SQIVND (reference sequence). Isolation yielded PBMCs, at least 6 million per sample, in every case. This sample was included in a study of blood T cells in healthy people across ages. Notes on the study in general: A roughly linear age-dependent decrease characterized TCR beta diversity per million T cells. More naive CD4+ cells and higher diversity marked long-lived donors relative to aged donors.

The sample taken for sequencing was blood. This TCR derives from a woman of 80 years or more in good health. The chain couples TRBV19 to TRBJ1-2; a possible D gene is TRBD1 (6 bases). Written as DNA, the CDR3 is TGTGCCAGTAGTTCAAACAGGGAGGTCCGGTATGGCTACACCTTC. It codes for CASSSNREVRYGYTF. The variable domain in full, completed from reference TRBV19 and TRBJ1-2, reads DGGITQSPKYLFRKEGQNVTLSCEQNLNHDAMYWYRQDPGQGLRLIYYSQIVNDFQKGDIAEGYSVSREKKESFPLTVTSAQKNPTAFYLCASSSNREVRYGYTFGSGTRLTVV.